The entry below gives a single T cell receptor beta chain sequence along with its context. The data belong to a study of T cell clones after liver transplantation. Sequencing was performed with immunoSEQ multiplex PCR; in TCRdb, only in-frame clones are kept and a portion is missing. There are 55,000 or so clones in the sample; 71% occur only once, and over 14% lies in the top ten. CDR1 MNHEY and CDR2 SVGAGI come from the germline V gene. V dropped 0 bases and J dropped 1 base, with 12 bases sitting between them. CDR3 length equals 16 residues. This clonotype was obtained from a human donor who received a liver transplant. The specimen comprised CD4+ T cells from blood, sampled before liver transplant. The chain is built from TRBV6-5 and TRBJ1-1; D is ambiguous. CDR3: CASSYSNRGSNTEAFF. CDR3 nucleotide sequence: TGTGCCAGCAGTTACTCCAATCGAGGGTCGAACACTGAAGCTTTCTTT.